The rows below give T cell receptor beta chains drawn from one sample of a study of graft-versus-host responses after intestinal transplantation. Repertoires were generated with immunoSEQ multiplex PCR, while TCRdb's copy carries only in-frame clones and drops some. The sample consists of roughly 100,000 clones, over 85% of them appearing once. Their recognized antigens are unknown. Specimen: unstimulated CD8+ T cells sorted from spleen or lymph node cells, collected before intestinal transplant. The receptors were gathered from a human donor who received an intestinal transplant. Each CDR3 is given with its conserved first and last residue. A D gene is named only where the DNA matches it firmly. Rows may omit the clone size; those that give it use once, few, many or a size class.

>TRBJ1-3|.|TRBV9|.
CASSGTGNLGNTIYF
TGTGCCAGCAGCGGAACGGGGAACCTGGGAAACACCATATATTTT
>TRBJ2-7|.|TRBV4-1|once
CASSLTVTYEQYF
TGCGCCAGCAGCCTAACGGTTACCTACGAGCAGTACTTC
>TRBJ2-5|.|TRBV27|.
CASSLSTNKYQETQYF
TGTGCCAGCAGTTTATCAACAAACAAGTACCAAGAGACCCAGTACTTC
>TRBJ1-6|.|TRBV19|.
CARTNSTGFNSPLHF
TGTGCCAGAACCAATTCGACGGGATTTAATTCACCCCTCCACTTT
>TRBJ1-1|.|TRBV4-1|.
CASSQVHQVNTEAFF
TGCGCCAGCAGCCAAGTCCACCAGGTGAACACTGAAGCTTTCTTT
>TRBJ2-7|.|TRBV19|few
CASSIALSYEQYF
TGTGCCAGTAGTATAGCCCTCAGCTACGAGCAGTACTTC
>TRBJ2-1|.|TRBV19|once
CASSIDSYNEQFF
TGTGCCAGTAGTATAGATTCCTACAATGAGCAGTTCTTC
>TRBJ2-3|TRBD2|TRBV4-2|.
CASRRLGLASDTQYF
TGTGCCAGCAGAAGACTGGGACTAGCTTCAGATACGCAGTATTTT
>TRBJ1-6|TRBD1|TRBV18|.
CASSNPGHDRDDSPLHF
TGTGCCAGCTCGAACCCCGGACACGACAGGGATGATTCACCCCTCCACTTT
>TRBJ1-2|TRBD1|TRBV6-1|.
CASSPWTGGPHGYTF
TGTGCCAGCAGTCCCTGGACAGGGGGACCCCATGGCTACACCTTC
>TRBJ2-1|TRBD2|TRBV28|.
CASSRSETSGALNEQFF
TGTGCCAGCAGCCGCTCAGAGACTAGCGGGGCCCTCAATGAGCAGTTCTTC
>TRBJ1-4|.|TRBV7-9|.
CASSFWGGEDEKLFF
TGTGCCAGCAGCTTTTGGGGGGGCGAGGATGAAAAACTGTTTTTT
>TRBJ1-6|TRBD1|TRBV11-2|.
CASSFQDRNNSPLHF
TGTGCCAGCAGCTTCCAGGACAGGAATAATTCACCCCTCCACTTT
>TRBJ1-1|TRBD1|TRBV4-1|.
CASSPLSTGGPEAFF
TGCGCCAGCAGCCCGCTAAGCACAGGGGGCCCCGAAGCTTTCTTT
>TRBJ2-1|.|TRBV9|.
CASSLGDEQFF
TGTGCCAGCAGCCTTGGGGATGAGCAGTTCTTC
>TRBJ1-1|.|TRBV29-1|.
CSVEGSNFGTEAFF
TGCAGCGTTGAAGGTTCGAATTTCGGGACAGAAGCTTTCTTT
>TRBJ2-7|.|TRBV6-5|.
CASSVPYSYEQYF
TGTGCCAGCAGTGTCCCCTACTCCTACGAGCAGTACTTC
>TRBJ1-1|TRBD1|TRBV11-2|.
CASSLWEGANTEAFF
TGTGCCAGCAGCTTATGGGAGGGGGCGAACACTGAAGCTTTCTTT
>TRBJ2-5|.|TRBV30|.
CAWSVGKETQYF
TGTGCCTGGAGTGTAGGGAAAGAGACCCAGTACTTC
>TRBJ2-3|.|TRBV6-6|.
CASSYQAYTSTDTQYF
TGTGCCAGCAGTTATCAGGCTTACACTAGCACAGATACGCAGTATTTT
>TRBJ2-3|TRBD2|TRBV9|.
CASSDELALIGTDTQYF
TGTGCCAGCAGCGATGAACTAGCGTTGATTGGCACAGATACGCAGTATTTT
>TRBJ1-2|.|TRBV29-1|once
CSAIIRDRPYGYTF
TGCAGCGCGATAATCCGGGACCGACCGTATGGCTACACCTTC
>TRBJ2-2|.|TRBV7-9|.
CASTKTTGFPGELFF
TGTGCCAGCACCAAAACCACAGGGTTCCCCGGGGAGCTGTTTTTT
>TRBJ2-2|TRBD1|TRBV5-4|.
CASSSDRETGELFF
TGTGCCAGCAGTTCCGACAGGGAGACCGGGGAGCTGTTTTTT
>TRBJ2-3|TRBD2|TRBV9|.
CASSAEAGGGTDTQYF
TGTGCCAGCAGCGCCGAAGCCGGGGGGGGCACAGATACGCAGTATTTT
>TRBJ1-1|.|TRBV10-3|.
CAISESGGTNTEAFF
TGTGCCATCAGTGAGTCGGGGGGGACGAACACTGAAGCTTTCTTT
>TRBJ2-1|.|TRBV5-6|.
CASSLETTESSYNEQFF
TGTGCCAGCAGCTTGGAAACGACAGAGAGCTCCTACAATGAGCAGTTCTTC
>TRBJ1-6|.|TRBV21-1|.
CASSKGWDRSNSPLHF
TGTGCCAGCAGCAAAGGTTGGGACAGAAGTAATTCACCCCTCCACTTT
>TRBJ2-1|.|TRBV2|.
CASRAGTYNEQFF
TGTGCCAGCAGAGCCGGCACTTACAATGAGCAGTTCTTC
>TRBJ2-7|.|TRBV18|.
CASSIHYGPRSYEQYF
TGTGCCAGCTCTATCCACTACGGCCCTCGATCCTACGAGCAGTACTTC
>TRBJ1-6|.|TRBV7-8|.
CAPSDNVNSPLHF
TGTGCCCCAAGCGACAACGTGAATTCACCCCTCCACTTT
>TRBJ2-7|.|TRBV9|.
CASSAGTRGEQYF
TGTGCCAGCAGCGCGGGTACTAGGGGCGAGCAGTACTTC
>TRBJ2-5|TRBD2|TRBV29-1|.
CSVPGLAGPRGETQYF
TGCAGCGTTCCGGGACTAGCGGGGCCCAGGGGAGAGACCCAGTACTTC
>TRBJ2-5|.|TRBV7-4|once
CASSCREGAQETQYF
TGTGCCAGCAGCTGTCGGGAGGGGGCGCAAGAGACCCAGTACTTC
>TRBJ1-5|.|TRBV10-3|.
CAISKDQDGNQPQHF
TGTGCCATCAGTAAAGACCAGGATGGCAATCAGCCCCAGCATTTT
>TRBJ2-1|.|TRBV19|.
CASSMGYEQFF
TGTGCCAGTAGTATGGGCTATGAGCAGTTCTTC
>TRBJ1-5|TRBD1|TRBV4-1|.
CASSQFEVVTGGEWPQHF
TGCGCCAGCAGCCAGTTCGAGGTTGTGACAGGGGGGGAATGGCCCCAGCATTTT
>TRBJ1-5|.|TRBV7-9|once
CASTTGDQPQHF
TGTGCCAGCACCACTGGCGACCAGCCCCAGCATTTT
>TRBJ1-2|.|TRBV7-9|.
CASSFYEGDYGYTF
TGTGCCAGCAGCTTCTATGAGGGGGACTATGGCTACACCTTC
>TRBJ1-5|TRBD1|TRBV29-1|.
CSVTSPVDRDPNQPQHF
TGCAGCGTTACAAGCCCTGTTGACAGGGACCCCAATCAGCCCCAGCATTTT
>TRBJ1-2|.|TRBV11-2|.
CASSSLKGREDYGYTF
TGTGCCAGCAGCTCGCTCAAAGGCAGGGAGGACTATGGCTACACCTTC
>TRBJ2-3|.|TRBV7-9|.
CASSRRDSTDTQYF
TGTGCCAGCAGCCGAAGGGACAGCACAGATACGCAGTATTTT
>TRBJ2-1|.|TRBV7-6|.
CASSTGRSMYNEQFF
TGTGCCAGCAGCACAGGTCGGTCGATGTACAATGAGCAGTTCTTC
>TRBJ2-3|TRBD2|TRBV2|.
CASTLEERGRGSTDTQYF
TGTGCCAGCACCCTCGAGGAGCGGGGGAGGGGGAGCACAGATACGCAGTATTTT
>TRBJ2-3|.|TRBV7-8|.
CASSVGRGRTDTQYF
TGTGCCAGCAGCGTAGGGCGGGGTAGGACAGATACGCAGTATTTT
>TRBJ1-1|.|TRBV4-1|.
CASSQEEVPVTEAFF
TGCGCCAGCAGCCAAGAGGAAGTTCCGGTAACTGAAGCTTTCTTT
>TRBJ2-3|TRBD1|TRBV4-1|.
CASSQRTGSDTQYF
TGCGCCAGCAGCCAACGGACAGGGTCGGATACGCAGTATTTT
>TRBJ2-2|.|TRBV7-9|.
CAGQTASNTGELFF
TGTGCCGGCCAGACAGCCTCGAACACCGGGGAGCTGTTTTTT
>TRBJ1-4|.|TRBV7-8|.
CASSDSFEKLFF
TGTGCCAGCTCTGACAGTTTTGAAAAACTGTTTTTT
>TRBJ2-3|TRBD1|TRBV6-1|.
CASSEPRQGQTDTQYF
TGTGCCAGCAGTGAACCTAGACAGGGCCAAACAGATACGCAGTATTTT
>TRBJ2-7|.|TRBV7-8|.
CASSIYSHEQYF
TGTGCCAGCAGCATCTACAGCCACGAGCAGTACTTC
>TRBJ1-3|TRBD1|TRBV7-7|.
CASSLGQGFGNTIYF
TGTGCCAGCAGCTTAGGACAGGGCTTCGGTAACACCATATATTTT
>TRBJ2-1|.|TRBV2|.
CASMGFYNEQFF
TGTGCCAGCATGGGGTTCTACAATGAGCAGTTCTTC
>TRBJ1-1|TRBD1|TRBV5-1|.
CASSWTGGNTEAFF
TGCGCCAGCAGCTGGACAGGGGGGAACACTGAAGCTTTCTTT
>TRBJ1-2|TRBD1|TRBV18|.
CASSPTGTGVGDSYGYTF
TGTGCCAGCTCACCCACCGGGACAGGGGTTGGAGATTCCTATGGCTACACCTTC
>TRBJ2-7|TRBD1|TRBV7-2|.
CASSGFRDSSYEQYF
TGTGCCAGCAGCGGATTCCGGGACAGCTCCTACGAGCAGTACTTC
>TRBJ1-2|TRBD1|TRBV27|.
CASTSGTGENGYTF
TGTGCCAGCACCTCCGGGACAGGGGAAAATGGCTACACCTTC
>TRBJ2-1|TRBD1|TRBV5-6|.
CASSWDSYEQFF
TGTGCCAGCAGCTGGGACAGCTATGAGCAGTTCTTC
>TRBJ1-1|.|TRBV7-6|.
CASSLSGEVYTEAFF
TGTGCCAGCAGCTTATCAGGGGAGGTATACACTGAAGCTTTCTTT
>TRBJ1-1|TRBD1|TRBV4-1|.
CASSQGTGTVEAFF
TGCGCCAGCAGCCAGGGGACCGGGACAGTAGAAGCTTTCTTT